Shown below are 25 T cell receptor beta chains from a single sample sequenced in a study of OX40 agonist ivuxolimab in advanced cancers. Clones were read by immunoSEQ multiplex PCR, and TCRdb kept only the in-frame ones, dropping some. The sample has 70,000 to 75,000 clones; 85% are singletons. Sequenced here: CD4+ or CD8+ T cells sorted from blood, sampled in a trial of the OX40 agonist ivuxolimab. The receptors were sampled from an adult with an advanced solid tumor such as melanoma, head and neck, liver or kidney cancer.

The table lists this clone with a count of one. The chain couples TRBV6-1 to TRBJ1-4, with a tentative D call TRBD1 (5 bases). The ends were cut back, 1 base at V and 7 bases at J, with 19 bases in the middle. CDR1 MNHNS and CDR2 SASEGT come from the germline V gene. The length of the CDR3 is 17 residues. The CDR3 is CASSEDLFRTRGEKLFF. The DNA of the CDR3 is TGTGCCAGCAGTGAAGATTTATTTCGGACTAGGGGTGAAAAACTGTTTTTT.

V usage is TRBV5-6 and J usage is TRBJ2-7; D possibly corresponds to TRBD1 (6 bases). Germline V gene data show CDR1 as SGHDT and CDR2 as YYEEEE. The CDR3 runs 13 residues. V lost 6 bases to trimming and J lost 5 bases, with 15 bases between them. The CDR3 reads CASNLQGLDEQYF. DNA of the CDR3: TGTGCCAGCAATTTGCAGGGGCTGGACGAGCAGTACTTC.

The gene calls are TRBV19 and TRBJ1-2; maybe TRBD1 (5 bases). With 0 bases removed from V and 2 bases from J, the gap between germline ends came to 19 bases. There are 18 residues in the CDR3. The germline V gene encodes CDR1 LNHDA and CDR2 SQIVND (reference sequence). The CDR3 loop reads CASSIDLAQANLNYGYTF. In nucleotides, the CDR3 is TGTGCCAGTAGTATAGATCTCGCACAGGCGAACCTGAACTATGGCTACACCTTC.

The genes are TRBV7-2 and TRBJ2-1, with D unclear. Per the germline V gene, CDR1 is SGHTA and CDR2 is FQGNSA. Trimming cost V 0 bases and J 6 bases, with 12 bases left between them. This CDR3 has 15 residues. This CDR3 is CASSLAWRGGNEQFF. In DNA, the CDR3 is TGTGCCAGCAGCTTAGCCTGGAGAGGTGGCAATGAGCAGTTCTTC. The full variable domain, rest sourced from reference TRBV7-2 and TRBJ2-1, is GAGVSQSPSNKVTEKGKDVELRCDPISGHTALYWYRQSLGQGLEFLIYFQGNSAPDKSGLPSDRFSAERTGGSVSTLTIQRTQQEDSAVYLCASSLAWRGGNEQFFGPGTRLTVL.

This chain uses TRBV5-6 with TRBJ2-1; D not certain. This CDR3 is built from 11 residues. The V gene lost 2 bases and the J gene lost 7 bases, with 4 bases spanning the gap. Germline values: CDR1 SGHDT, CDR2 YYEEEE. CDR3 in amino acids: CASSFFNEQFF. The CDR3 DNA reads TGTGCCAGCAGCTTCTTTAATGAGCAGTTCTTC.

The gene calls are TRBV5-1 and TRBJ1-1; TRBD1 agrees at 10 bases. CDR1 is SGHRS and CDR2 is YFSETQ in the germline V gene. V lost 3 bases and J lost 3; bases outside the gene matches: 5. The CDR3 covers 15 residues. The CDR3 DNA reads TGCGCCAGCAGCTCAAGACAGGGGGCCGACACTGAAGCTTTCTTT. It encodes CASSSRQGADTEAFF.

This chain connects TRBV4-2 to TRBJ2-7; D is unresolved. The CDR3 extends over 13 amino acids. Germline assignment: CDR1 LGHNA and CDR2 YNFKEQ. V gave up 1 base and J gave up 3 bases, with 7 bases separating them. The CDR3: CASSQGYDYEQYF. CDR3 nucleotides: TGTGCCAGCAGCCAAGGTTACGACTACGAGCAGTACTTC.

V usage is TRBV6-1 and J usage is TRBJ1-1; TRBD1 is a possible D gene (5 bases). This CDR3 is 13 amino acids long. CDR1 and CDR2 from the germline V gene are MNHNS and SASEGT. Trimming stripped 10 bases from V and 1 base from J, with 13 bases between. CDR3 in DNA: TGTGCCACATCGGGGCAGCCGAACACTGAAGCTTTCTTT. Its protein product is CATSGQPNTEAFF.

The chain is built from TRBV11-3 and TRBJ2-7; unclear D gene. This CDR3 has 13 residues. V lost 0 bases and J lost 13, with 16 bases in between. Looked up from germline, CDR1 is SGHNT and CDR2 is YENEEA. The CDR3 here is CASSLEGPRTTYF. The CDR3, as DNA: TGTGCCAGCAGCTTAGAGGGTCCGCGGACGACATACTTC.

The chain employs TRBV10-3 and TRBJ2-1, with 9 nucleotides matching TRBD2. J lost 5 bases, V lost 3 bases, and 11 bases had no gene match. From germline, CDR1 is ENHRY and CDR2 SYGVKD. The CDR3 is 17 residues long. The CDR3 DNA sequence: TGTGCCATCAGTGATTCACTAGCGGGCCCGGGGGACAATGAGCAGTTCTTC. Amino acid sequence: CAISDSLAGPGDNEQFF.

The chain is built from TRBV13 and TRBJ2-5; D is possibly TRBD1 or TRBD2 (7 bases each). The CDR3 contains 17 residues. Trimming cost V 0 bases and J 5 bases, with 19 bases left between them. Germline V gene data show CDR1 as PRHDT and CDR2 as FYEKMQ (reference sequence). The CDR3 DNA is TGTGCCAGCAGCTTAGGACAGGGGAGGGGAAAATCGGAGACCCAGTACTTC. Translating it yields CASSLGQGRGKSETQYF.

The chain couples TRBV4-3 to TRBJ1-5; D is possibly TRBD1 (6 bases). Germline loops: CDR1 LGHNA, CDR2 YSLEER. Trimming shortened V by 3 bases and J by 5 bases, and 11 bases separated the two germline ends. The CDR3 loop spans 14 amino acids. The CDR3 region has the DNA TGCGCCAGCAGCCAGTTACAGGGTTATCAGCCCCAGCATTTT. Its protein product is CASSQLQGYQPQHF.

J is TRBJ1-5 and V is TRBV7-2; 10 nucleotides align to TRBD1. This CDR3 is 17 amino acids long. Looked up from germline, CDR1 is SGHTA and CDR2 is FQGNSA. The V and J ends lost 2 bases and 7 bases, in that order; junction bases with no gene match: 11. The CDR3 is CASSLLGFPGQGQPQHF. The CDR3 nucleotides read TGTGCCAGCAGCTTATTGGGCTTTCCGGGACAGGGGCAGCCCCAGCATTTT.

The chain employs TRBV18 and TRBJ2-3; D is unclear. The V end was cut by 0 bases, the J end by 6 bases, with 13 bases between. The CDR3 sequence is 15 residues long. The germline V gene encodes CDR1 KGHSH and CDR2 LQKENI. CDR3: CASSPPSQLVDTQYF. CDR3 nucleotides: TGTGCCAGCTCACCACCGTCCCAGCTTGTCGATACGCAGTATTTT.

The V call is TRBV6-5, the J call TRBJ2-1; TRBD2 aligns across 8 bases. Germline CDR1 and CDR2: MNHEY and SVGAGI. V was clipped by 5 bases and J by 7 bases; unmatched bases: 4. There are 13 residues in the CDR3. This chain's CDR3 is CASSLTSGNEQFF. The CDR3 bases are TGTGCCAGCAGTCTCACTAGCGGAAATGAGCAGTTCTTC.

This clone was recorded only once. The V and J genes are TRBV11-3 and TRBJ1-6, with D unresolved. The ends were cut back, 4 bases at V and 5 bases at J, with 3 bases in the middle. The CDR3 sequence is 12 residues long. Germline CDR1 reads SGHNT; CDR2 reads YENEEA. CDR3 DNA sequence: TGTGCCAGCAGCTCTGATAATTCACCCCTCCACTTT. Translating it yields CASSSDNSPLHF.

This sequence joins TRBV5-4 and TRBJ2-1; a possible D gene is TRBD1 (6 bases). This CDR3 is 15 amino acids long. V shed 0 bases and J shed 0 bases, with 7 bases lying between them. Germline lookup yields CDR1 SGHNT and CDR2 YYREEE (reference sequence). This chain's CDR3 is CASSLEGVSYNEQFF. In nucleotides, the CDR3 is TGTGCCAGCAGCTTGGAGGGGGTCTCCTACAATGAGCAGTTCTTC.

V gene TRBV6-5 combines with J gene TRBJ2-1, with 9 positions matching TRBD1. Trimming took 6 bases from V and 3 from J; bases not matched to a gene: 6. Germline values: CDR1 MNHEY, CDR2 SVGAGI. This CDR3 has 15 amino acids. The CDR3 DNA follows: TGTGCCAGCAGAAGCGAGGGACAGGGCTACAATGAGCAGTTCTTC. Translating gives CASRSEGQGYNEQFF.

This chain joins TRBV9 and TRBJ2-1, with unresolved D. V shed 0 bases and J shed 2 bases, with 12 bases lying between them. The CDR3 has 16 residues. Germline assignment: CDR1 SGDLS and CDR2 YYNGEE. The CDR3: CASSVGATYPYNEQFF. The CDR3 DNA reads as TGTGCCAGCAGCGTAGGAGCGACTTACCCCTACAATGAGCAGTTCTTC.

This rearrangement joins TRBV7-6 to TRBJ1-6; D may be TRBD1 (6 bases). CDR1 SGHVS and CDR2 FNYEAQ come from the germline V gene. The CDR3 is made up of 16 amino acids. Trimming removed 5 bases from V and 5 bases from J, with 16 bases in between. The CDR3 region is CASSQGGGLNNSPLHF. For the CDR3, the DNA is TGTGCCAGCAGCCAGGGTGGGGGGCTTAATAATTCACCCCTCCACTTT.

This clone has a single count. This sequence joins TRBV7-2 and TRBJ2-3, with D tentatively TRBD1 (5 bases). Germline CDR1 is SGHTA and CDR2 is FQGNSA. Trimming stripped 5 bases from V and 2 bases from J, with 8 bases between. The CDR3 totals 13 residues. The CDR3 region has the DNA TGTGCCAGCAGCCGACAGACCACAGATACGCAGTATTTT. Translating it yields CASSRQTTDTQYF.

The gene calls are TRBV29-1 and TRBJ1-2; maybe TRBD1 (5 bases). Germline V lookup: CDR1 SQVTM, CDR2 ANQGSEA. V was clipped by 5 bases and J by 3 bases, with 10 bases between them. This CDR3 is 12 amino acids long. Here the CDR3 DNA reads TGCAGCGTTTTGACACAGGACTATGGCTACACCTTC. It codes for CSVLTQDYGYTF.

The chain joins TRBV2 to TRBJ2-1; D call uncertain. Germline V gene sequence: CDR1 SNHLY, CDR2 FYNNEI. Trimming pared 3 bases from V and 4 bases from J, leaving 10 bases between. The CDR3 contains 14 residues. As DNA, the CDR3 is TGTGCCAGCAGTGAGCGGACCTCGTACAATGAGCAGTTCTTC. Amino acids: CASSERTSYNEQFF.

The J gene is TRBJ1-3, the V gene TRBV5-4; a weak D match, TRBD1 (6 bases). Trimming left V 0 bases short and J 4 bases short, with 14 bases between. CDR1 SGHNT and CDR2 YYREEE come from the germline V gene (reference sequence). This CDR3 has 16 residues. The CDR3 DNA reads as TGTGCCAGCAGCTTGGGGCCAGGGGTAGGCGGAAACACCATATATTTT. It codes for CASSLGPGVGGNTIYF.

The chain couples TRBV28 to TRBJ1-6; possible D gene TRBD1, 6 bases. The CDR3 has 16 amino acids. Trimming shortened V by 2 bases and J by 5 bases, and 13 bases separated the two germline ends. Germline values: CDR1 MDHEN, CDR2 SYDVKM. CDR3 DNA sequence: TGTGCCAGCAGTTTAGAGTGGGGGCGAAATAATTCACCCCTCCACTTT. It encodes CASSLEWGRNNSPLHF.